What follows is one T cell receptor (beta chain) and its context. These data belong to a study of blood T cell repertoires in COVID-19. The overall study: Sample material is recorded as cDNA or gDNA derived from T cells, B-cell-depleted T cells, or PBMCs.

In the original workflow: By means of reference gene primer amplification, nucleated cell counts were estimated. Clones were sequenced by immunoSEQ multiplex PCR, and TCRdb holds only the in-frame ones, with some missing. That table furnishes V, J and clone size, whereas the DNA furnished D and trimming. Of 250,000 to 350,000 clones in the sample, about 82% were seen once. Germline values: CDR1 MGHRA, CDR2 YSYEKL. J was trimmed by 7 bases and V by 1 base; bases with no gene match: 11. The CDR3 is made up of 18 amino acids. The sequence derives from a woman between 45 and 65 years old with active or convalescent COVID-19. The source material was peripheral blood. V gene TRBV4-1 combines with J gene TRBJ1-5; 12 bases agree with TRBD1. The CDR3 loop reads CASSQGGTGGAWGQPQHF. Here the CDR3 DNA reads TGCGCCAGCAGCCAAGGGGGGACAGGGGGCGCCTGGGGCCAGCCCCAGCATTTT.